The rows below give T cell receptor beta chains drawn from one sample of a study of cytomegalovirus exposure and HLA in healthy donors. Sequencing used immunoSEQ multiplex PCR; TCRdb keeps in-frame clones, though not all of them. The sample includes 100,000 to 150,000 clones, more than 75% of them seen just once. Sequenced material: PBMCs. The receptors were gathered from a woman in her sixties or seventies in good health and CMV-seropositive. Both conserved end residues are part of each CDR3. D genes are given only for firm matches. A row's size may be missing; if present it is once, few, many or a size class.

J gene | V gene | D gene | clone size | CDR3 DNA | CDR3 protein
TRBJ1-1 | TRBV6-4 | TRBD1 | . | TGTGCCACTGGACAGGGGATGAACACTGAAGCTTTCTTT | CATGQGMNTEAFF
TRBJ2-6 | TRBV7-2 | . | . | TGTGCCAGCAGCTTAGCGGGACTCCATCCCAGCTCTGGGGCCAACGTCCTGACTTTC | CASSLAGLHPSSGANVLTF
TRBJ2-3 | TRBV7-9 | . | . | TGTGCCAGCAGCTCACCAGTAGAGGTGGATACGCAGTATTTT | CASSSPVEVDTQYF
TRBJ2-3 | TRBV11-2 | TRBD2 | . | TGTGCCAGCAGCGCGGTAGCGGGAGCCACCACAGATACGCAGTATTTT | CASSAVAGATTDTQYF
TRBJ2-3 | TRBV4-1 | TRBD2 | . | TGCGCCAGCAGCCCTGCTGCGGGAGGCGGGACAGATACGCAGTATTTT | CASSPAAGGGTDTQYF
TRBJ2-2 | TRBV9 | TRBD2 | . | TGTGCCAGCAGCGCCACTAGCGGGGGCGCTAAGGGGGAGCTGTTTTTT | CASSATSGGAKGELFF
TRBJ1-4 | TRBV27 | . | . | TGTGCCAGCGGGGGCTTTGCAACTAATGAAAAACTGTTTTTT | CASGGFATNEKLFF
TRBJ2-2 | TRBV28 | TRBD2 | . | TGTGCCAGCAGTTTGGGAGCGGGGGGGCCTATCACCGGGGAGCTGTTTTTT | CASSLGAGGPITGELFF
TRBJ2-4 | TRBV15 | . | . | TGTGCCACCAGCAGAGTGGGGAGTAAAAACATTCAGTACTTC | CATSRVGSKNIQYF
TRBJ2-6 | TRBV6-5 | . | . | TGTGCCAGCAGTTCCCATTCTGGGGCCAACGTCCTGACTTTC | CASSSHSGANVLTF
TRBJ1-5 | TRBV7-9 | . | . | TGTGCCAGCAGCTTAGGCGGGATGCATCAGCCCCAGCATTTT | CASSLGGMHQPQHF
TRBJ1-5 | TRBV2 | . | . | TGTGCCAGCAGTGACTCCAGACTCAATCAGCCCCAGCATTTT | CASSDSRLNQPQHF
TRBJ2-1 | TRBV27 | . | once | TGTGCCAGCACACAAGGGGGAAATGAGCAGTTCTTC | CASTQGGNEQFF
TRBJ2-1 | TRBV18 | . | . | TGTGCCAGCTCACTGCAGGGGGGCGGTGATGAGCAGTTCTTC | CASSLQGGGDEQFF
TRBJ1-1 | TRBV5-6 | TRBD1 | few | TGTGCCAGCAGCCTACGGACAGGGGTGAACACTGAAGCTTTCTTT | CASSLRTGVNTEAFF
TRBJ2-1 | TRBV28 | TRBD2 | . | TGTGCCAGCAGTTCGCCGGGACTAGGAGTCAATGAGCAGTTCTTC | CASSSPGLGVNEQFF
TRBJ2-3 | TRBV6-6 | TRBD2 | . | TGTGCCAGCAGTTACGTCGGACTAGCGGTCACAGATACGCAGTATTTT | CASSYVGLAVTDTQYF